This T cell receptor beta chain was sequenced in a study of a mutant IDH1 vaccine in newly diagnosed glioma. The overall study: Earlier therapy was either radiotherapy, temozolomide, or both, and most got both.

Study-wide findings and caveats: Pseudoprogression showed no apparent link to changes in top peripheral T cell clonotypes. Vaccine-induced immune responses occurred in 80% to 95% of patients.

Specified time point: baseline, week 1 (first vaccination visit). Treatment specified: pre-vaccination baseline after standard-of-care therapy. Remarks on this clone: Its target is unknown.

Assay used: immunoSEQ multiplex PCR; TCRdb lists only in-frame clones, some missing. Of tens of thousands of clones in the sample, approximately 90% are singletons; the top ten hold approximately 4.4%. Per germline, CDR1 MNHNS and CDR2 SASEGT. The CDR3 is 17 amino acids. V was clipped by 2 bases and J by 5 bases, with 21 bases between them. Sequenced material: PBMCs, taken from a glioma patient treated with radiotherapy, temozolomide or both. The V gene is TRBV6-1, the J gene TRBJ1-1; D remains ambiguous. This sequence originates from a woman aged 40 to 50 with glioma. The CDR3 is CASSERWTRGGFTEAFF. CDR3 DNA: TGTGCCAGCAGTGAACGCTGGACCCGAGGAGGGTTTACTGAAGCTTTCTTT.